The 18 T cell receptor beta chains given below trace back to one sample, sequenced in a study of T cell repertoires in cytomegalovirus infection. These receptors have no identified antigens. TCRdb ran MiXCR on the reads and lists one entry per CDR3 protein. Of roughly 51,000 distinct CDR3 sequences in the sample, 20% were seen once. The sequencing used CD8+ T cells from cultured PBMCs, collected from culture after CMV antigen stimulation. Every receptor here comes from a human donor in good health (CMV status not recorded). Some clones in this sample may be carry-over from other donors' samples.

This clonotype was counted a few times. The V call is TRBV11-1, the J call TRBJ2-7; D uncertain. The CDR3 runs 14 residues. V lost 6 bases and J 2 bases, leaving 14 bases between the germline ends. Germline V gene data show CDR1 as SGHAT and CDR2 as FQDESV (reference sequence). In nucleotides, the CDR3 is TGTGCCAGCAGTTCAGGACCCGAGACCTACGAGCAGTACTTC. This gives the protein CASSSGPETYEQYF.

This clonotype was seen only a few times. The J gene is TRBJ1-1, the V gene TRBV27, with TRBD1 identical over 7 bases. Unmatched junction bases numbered 7, after V lost 4 bases and J lost 2 bases. There are 15 residues in the CDR3. The germline V gene has CDR1 MNHEY and CDR2 SMNVEV (reference sequence). The CDR3 here is CASSSAGTANTEAFF. Written as DNA, the CDR3 is TGTGCCAGCAGTTCAGCCGGGACAGCTAACACTGAAGCTTTCTTT.

This clonotype was recorded a few times. V and J are TRBV7-2 and TRBJ2-2; 8 bases fit TRBD1. CDR3 length: 17 amino acids. Germline-derived CDR1 and CDR2 are SGHTA and FQGNSA. V gave up 5 bases and J gave up 4 bases; unmatched junction bases: 12. The CDR3 spells CASSPRGQGAGTGELFF. As DNA, the CDR3 is TGTGCCAGCAGCCCTCGCGGGCAGGGGGCGGGCACCGGGGAGCTGTTTTTT.

This chain joins TRBV6-1 and TRBJ2-1, with D hard to call. Germline V gene sequence: CDR1 MNHNS, CDR2 SASEGT. The V end was cut by 7 bases, the J end by 2 bases, with 18 bases between. The CDR3 covers 16 residues. The CDR3: CASNSLWQTTYNEQFF. The CDR3 nucleotides read TGTGCCAGCAATTCCTTATGGCAGACCACCTACAATGAGCAGTTCTTC.

This chain links TRBV7-6 with TRBJ2-2; no clear D gene. The CDR3 loop spans 14 amino acids. The germline gives CDR1 SGHVS, CDR2 FNYEAQ. Trimming removed 2 bases at V and 4 bases at J, with 8 bases between. CDR3 DNA: TGTGCCAGCAGCTTATTAACGAGCACCGGGGAGCTGTTTTTT. Encoded protein: CASSLLTSTGELFF.

This clonotype was recorded many times. The CDR3 is CASSSSRTGGETQYF. In DNA form, the CDR3 reads TGTGCCAGCAGCTCCTCCCGGACAGGGGGTGAGACCCAGTACTTC. The chain joins TRBV7-9 to TRBJ2-5; 10 bases are a match to TRBD1. The CDR3 length is 15 residues. Losses at the gene ends were 4 bases for V and 5 bases for J; bases not matched to a gene: 7. Germline CDR1 is SEHNR and CDR2 is FQNEAQ (reference sequence).

At least ten counts were recorded for this clonotype. V gene TRBV10-1 combines with J gene TRBJ1-1; D gene ambiguous. This CDR3 has 13 residues. V was clipped by 3 bases and J by 1 base, with 6 bases between them. The germline V gene has CDR1 WNHNN and CDR2 SYGVQD (reference sequence). DNA for the CDR3: TGCGCCAGCAGTGAAGTGGAGAACACTGAAGCTTTCTTT. It encodes CASSEVENTEAFF.

This clonotype was seen repeatedly, ten times or more. V and J are TRBV9 and TRBJ1-2; tentative D call: TRBD1 (5 bases). Germline lookup yields CDR1 SGDLS and CDR2 YYNGEE. Trimming pared 0 bases from V and 3 bases from J, leaving 15 bases between. CDR3 size: 16 residues. CDR3 in DNA: TGTGCCAGCAGCGTAGCCTTATCCGGGACGGACTATGGCTACACCTTC. This sequence encodes CASSVALSGTDYGYTF.

The chain links TRBV12-3 or TRBV12-4 to TRBJ2-7, with D possibly TRBD2 on 5 matching bases. Trimming stripped 5 bases from V and 6 bases from J, with 14 bases between. CDR3 length: 13 amino acids. The CDR3 loop is CASSPDHEGEQYF. The CDR3 nucleotides read TGTGCCAGCAGTCCTGATCACGAGGGCGAGCAGTACTTC.

The genes are TRBV7-2 and TRBJ2-1; 13 nucleotides line up with TRBD2. CDR3 length: 20 residues. Germline V lookup: CDR1 SGHTA, CDR2 FQGNSA. The ends lost 5 bases at V and 6 bases at J; junction bases unmatched: 19. The CDR3 here is CASSKPLELAGGPISNEQFF. The CDR3 region has the DNA TGTGCCAGCAGCAAACCTCTCGAACTAGCGGGAGGGCCGATCTCCAATGAGCAGTTCTTC.

The chain links TRBV7-2 to TRBJ1-6; 8 bases agree with TRBD1. Losses at the gene ends were 6 bases for V and 3 bases for J; bases not matched to a gene: 28. Germline loops: CDR1 SGHTA, CDR2 FQGNSA. CDR3 length: 23 residues. The CDR3, as DNA: TGTGCCAGCAGTGTATGGAAGGTCACCGGACAGGGAAGTCCCTTAGTCTATAATTCACCCCTCCACTTT. Translation: CASSVWKVTGQGSPLVYNSPLHF.

The genes are TRBV7-4 and TRBJ1-3; a possible D gene is TRBD1 (5 bases). Deletions cut 7 bases from V and 0 bases from J, with 7 bases between. Looked up from germline, CDR1 is SGHVT and CDR2 is SQSDAQ. CDR3 length: 13 residues. The CDR3 DNA follows: TGTGCCAGCAACCAGGGCTCTGGAAACACCATATATTTT. It encodes CASNQGSGNTIYF.

V gene TRBV12-3 or TRBV12-4 combines with J gene TRBJ2-1; the D gene could be TRBD1 or TRBD2 (5 bases each). The V end lost 6 bases, the J end lost 0 bases, and 12 bases lay between the germline ends. The CDR3 is 15 residues long. In DNA, the CDR3 is TGTGCCAGCAGCTCCCCTGGGACCTCCTACAATGAGCAGTTCTTC. Protein: CASSSPGTSYNEQFF.

In its sample, this clonotype was seen a few times. The chain combines TRBV27 with TRBJ2-1; D is perhaps TRBD1 (5 bases). V shed 2 bases and J shed 0 bases, with 14 bases lying between them. Germline CDR1 and CDR2: MNHEY and SMNVEV (reference sequence). The CDR3 loop spans 17 amino acids. CDR3 coding DNA: TGTGCCAGCAGTTTAGGGGCCTCCCGGACCTCCTACAATGAGCAGTTCTTC. Protein product: CASSLGASRTSYNEQFF.

This chain joins TRBV11-2 and TRBJ2-1, with D possibly TRBD1 on 7 matching bases. The CDR3 has 17 amino acids. Trimming pared 1 base from V and 7 bases from J, leaving 20 bases between. The germline CDR1 and CDR2 sequences are SGHAT and FQNNGV. The CDR3 nucleotides are TGTGCCAGCAGCTTAGTGTCCTTGGAGGGGGCTGAGAATGAGCAGTTCTTC. This sequence encodes CASSLVSLEGAENEQFF. Full variable domain (outside the CDR3, taken from reference TRBV11-2 and TRBJ2-1): EAGVAQSPRYKIIEKRQSVAFWCNPISGHATLYWYQQILGQGPKLLIQFQNNGVVDDSQLPKDRFSAERLKGVDSTLKIQPAKLEDSAVYLCASSLVSLEGAENEQFFGPGTRLTVL.

V is TRBV29-1 and J is TRBJ1-1, with 9 positions matching TRBD1. CDR3 length: 13 amino acids. With V trimmed by 8 bases and J by 5 bases, 9 bases remained unmatched. From germline, CDR1 is SQVTM and CDR2 ANQGSEA. The CDR3 DNA reads TGCAGCACCCGGACAGGGGATTATACTGAAGCTTTCTTT. The encoded protein is CSTRTGDYTEAFF.

The CDR3 loop reads CATLSGSIREQYF. DNA for the CDR3: TGTGCCACCCTATCAGGCTCAATCCGCGAGCAGTACTTC. V gene TRBV19 combines with J gene TRBJ2-7; D not resolved. V dropped 10 bases and J dropped 6 bases, with 19 bases sitting between them. The CDR3 loop spans 13 amino acids. Per the germline V gene, CDR1 is LNHDA and CDR2 is SQIVND (reference sequence).

The chain recombines TRBV7-9 with TRBJ2-4; no firm D call. V was pared by 5 bases and J by 0 bases, with 14 bases between. CDR1 SEHNR and CDR2 FQNEAQ come from the germline V gene (reference sequence). This CDR3 has 16 amino acids. The CDR3 sequence is CASSPRSSIAKNIQYF. In DNA form, the CDR3 reads TGTGCCAGCAGCCCAAGGTCCAGCATAGCCAAAAACATTCAGTACTTC.